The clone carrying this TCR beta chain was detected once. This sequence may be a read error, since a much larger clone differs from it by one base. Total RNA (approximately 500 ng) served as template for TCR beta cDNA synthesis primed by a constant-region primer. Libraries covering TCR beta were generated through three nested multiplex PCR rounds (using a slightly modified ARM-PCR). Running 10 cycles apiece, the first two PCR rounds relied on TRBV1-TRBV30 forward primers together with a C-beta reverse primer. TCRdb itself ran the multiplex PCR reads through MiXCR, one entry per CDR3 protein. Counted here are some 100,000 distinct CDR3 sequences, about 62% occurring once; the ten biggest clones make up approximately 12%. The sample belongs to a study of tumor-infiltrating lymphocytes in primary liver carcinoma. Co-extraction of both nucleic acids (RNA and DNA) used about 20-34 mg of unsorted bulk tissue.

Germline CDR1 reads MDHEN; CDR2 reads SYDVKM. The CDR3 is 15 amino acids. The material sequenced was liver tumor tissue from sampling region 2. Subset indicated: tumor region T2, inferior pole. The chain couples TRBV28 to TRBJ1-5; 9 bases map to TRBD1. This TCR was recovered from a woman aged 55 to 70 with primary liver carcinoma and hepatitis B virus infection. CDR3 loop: CASSSGTGKGQPQQF. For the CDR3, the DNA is TGTGCCAGCAGTTCCGGGACAGGGAAAGGTCAGCCCCAGCAGTTT.